Listed here are 14 T cell receptor beta chains from one sample, sequenced in a study of cytomegalovirus exposure and HLA in healthy donors. The PCR used 60 Vbeta and 13 Jbeta primers. Data came from immunoSEQ multiplex PCR; TCRdb stores just in-frame clones and leaves some out. This table holds 87,000 or so clones. Input material: PBMCs. These receptor sequences come from a man aged 45-60 years in good health and CMV-seropositive.

This chain joins TRBV2 and TRBJ2-4; D might be TRBD1 (6 bases). CDR1 is SNHLY and CDR2 is FYNNEI in the germline V gene. CDR3 length: 14 residues. Trimming cost V 4 bases and J 1 base, with 8 bases left between them. Here the CDR3 DNA reads TGTGCCAGCAGTGCCCAGGGGGCCAAAAACATTCAGTACTTC. Protein product: CASSAQGAKNIQYF.

The rearrangement links TRBV18 to TRBJ2-3; 8 bases line up with TRBD2. CDR1 and CDR2 (germline): KGHSH, LQKENI. The CDR3 length is 13 residues. Losses at the gene ends were 8 bases for V and 7 bases for J; bases not matched to a gene: 8. The CDR3 DNA sequence: TGTGCCAGCATCGAGGGCGGGAGGAATACGCAGTATTTT. Encoded protein: CASIEGGRNTQYF.

The J gene is TRBJ1-2, the V gene TRBV25-1; possible D gene TRBD1, 5 bases. Trimming shortened V by 3 bases and J by 7 bases, and 9 bases separated the two germline ends. The CDR3 sequence is 12 residues long. The V gene's germline CDR1 is MGHDK and CDR2 SYGVNS. The CDR3, as DNA: TGTGCCAGCAGTGACGGGGGGATTGGCTACACCTTC. This sequence encodes CASSDGGIGYTF.

The chain is built from TRBV5-4 and TRBJ1-2; TRBD1 is a possible D gene (6 bases). The CDR3 spans 17 residues. Trimming pared 3 bases from V and 0 bases from J, leaving 18 bases between. Per the germline V gene, CDR1 is SGHNT and CDR2 is YYREEE (reference sequence). Here the CDR3 reads CASSSDSRRLANYGYTF. The CDR3 nucleotides are TGTGCCAGCAGCTCGGACAGCCGACGCCTAGCTAACTATGGCTACACCTTC.

The CDR3 DNA reads as TGTGCCAGCAGTCCCTGGGGGGAGGGCAATCAGCCCCAGCATTTT. Translated: CASSPWGEGNQPQHF. J is TRBJ1-5 and V is TRBV28; possible D gene TRBD1, 5 bases. Between the trimmed V and J ends, which lost 5 bases and 2 bases, there was a span of 13 bases. The CDR3 covers 15 residues. Germline loops: CDR1 MDHEN, CDR2 SYDVKM.

This sequence joins TRBV19 and TRBJ2-1; D is perhaps TRBD2 (7 bases). Germline CDR1 is LNHDA and CDR2 is SQIVND (reference sequence). The CDR3 length is 17 residues. Trimming cost V 3 bases and J 0 bases, with 15 bases left between them. In nucleotides, the CDR3 is TGTGCCAGTAGTATCCCCCGGGGGGCGAGCTCCTACAATGAGCAGTTCTTC. Amino acid sequence: CASSIPRGASSYNEQFF.

V usage is TRBV19 and J usage is TRBJ1-5, with TRBD1 identical over 8 bases. Germline CDR1 and CDR2: LNHDA and SQIVND (reference sequence). The CDR3 totals 13 residues. The V and J ends lost 7 bases and 6 bases, in that order; junction bases with no gene match: 5. The CDR3 nucleotides are TGTGCCAGTACTCCGACAGGGGTTCAGCCCCAGCATTTT. This codes for CASTPTGVQPQHF.

V usage is TRBV30 and J usage is TRBJ1-1, with a tentative D call TRBD1 (6 bases). With 7 bases removed from V and 3 bases from J, the gap between germline ends came to 15 bases. The CDR3 loop spans 13 amino acids. Germline V gene data show CDR1 as GTSNPN and CDR2 as SVGIG (reference sequence). The CDR3 nucleotides read TGTGCCTCCGAACAGGGATTCTACACTGAAGCTTTCTTT. Translating it yields CASEQGFYTEAFF.

The chain is built from TRBV11-3 and TRBJ2-1; 8 positions match TRBD1. Germline assignment: CDR1 SGHNT and CDR2 YENEEA. The length of the CDR3 is 14 residues. Germline trimming cut 4 bases from V and 4 bases from J; bases unmatched to any gene: 3. The CDR3 DNA follows: TGTGCCAGCAGCTCGGACAGGGTTTACAATGAGCAGTTCTTC. It yields the protein CASSSDRVYNEQFF.

The V call is TRBV4-2, the J call TRBJ1-1, with TRBD1 matching 7 bases. Trimming at V came to 1 base and at J to 2 bases, leaving 7 bases not matched to a gene. The CDR3 contains 16 residues. Germline V gives CDR1 LGHNA, CDR2 YNFKEQ. The CDR3 here is CASSQATGRPNTEAFF. The CDR3, as DNA: TGTGCCAGCAGCCAAGCGACAGGGCGTCCCAACACTGAAGCTTTCTTT.

The chain combines TRBV5-1 with TRBJ1-3; no clear D gene. The CDR3 is made up of 16 amino acids. V was pared by 1 base and J by 2 bases, with 13 bases between. Germline loops: CDR1 SGHRS, CDR2 YFSETQ. This CDR3 is CASSLSGLGPGNTIYF. Here the CDR3 DNA reads TGCGCCAGCAGCTTGTCGGGATTAGGGCCTGGAAACACCATATATTTT.

The chain combines TRBV18 with TRBJ1-1; TRBD1 matches at 7 bases. J was trimmed by 6 bases and V by 0 bases; bases with no gene match: 7. The CDR3 runs to 15 residues. Germline lookup yields CDR1 KGHSH and CDR2 LQKENI. CDR3 in DNA: TGTGCCAGCTCACCACCACAAGGGGGCTGGGCTGAAGCTTTCTTT. Residues: CASSPPQGGWAEAFF.

The chain employs TRBV4-1 and TRBJ2-7; TRBD2 might be the D (5 bases). Trimming took 0 bases from V and 2 from J, leaving 17 bases between them. This CDR3 has 17 residues. Germline CDR1 is MGHRA and CDR2 is YSYEKL. CDR3 residues: CASSQDWGATSAYEQYF. In DNA form, the CDR3 reads TGCGCCAGCAGCCAAGATTGGGGAGCTACTTCGGCCTACGAGCAGTACTTC.

The rearrangement joins TRBV2 to TRBJ2-2; D is unclear. The V gene lost 7 bases and the J gene lost 4 bases, with 13 bases spanning the gap. The CDR3 loop spans 14 amino acids. Germline V lookup: CDR1 SNHLY, CDR2 FYNNEI. CDR3 in DNA: TGTGCCAGCAAGAACGCACTCCCCACCGGGGAGCTGTTTTTT. This translates into CASKNALPTGELFF.